This T cell receptor beta chain was found in a study of cytomegalovirus exposure and HLA in healthy donors. The donors belonged to the 120-subject validation cohort, separate from the roughly 700-subject first cohort. Study results and caveats: As was reported, the classifier diagnosed cytomegalovirus status with high specificity and sensitivity. CMV antigen specificity of three CMV-associated chains was confirmed in vitro. First-cohort TCR clusters tended to co-occur in the roughly 130 validation repertoires, a later analysis found.

This clone was seen only once. What it recognizes is unknown. Assay: immunoSEQ multiplex PCR; the TCRdb copy retains only in-frame clones and omits some. The sample lists 90,000 to 120,000 clones, about 85% seen once, with over 2.5% in the top ten. Germline CDR1 is SEHNR and CDR2 is FQNEAQ (reference sequence). The CDR3 loop spans 14 amino acids. The germline V and J ends were trimmed by 5 bases and 1 base, with 9 bases remaining between them. The V gene is TRBV7-9, the J gene TRBJ1-5; perhaps TRBD1 as D (6 bases). The clonotype originates from a woman younger than 30 in good health and CMV-seronegative. The source material was PBMCs. The DNA of the CDR3 is TGTGCCAGCAGCATTCAGGGGAGCAATCAGCCCCAGCATTTT. Protein sequence: CASSIQGSNQPQHF.